A selection of T cell receptor beta chains follows, all from one sample in a study of blood T cell repertoires in COVID-19. TCRdb keeps only in-frame clones here, not all; method: immunoSEQ multiplex PCR. The sample records some 340,000 clones, roughly four fifths being singletons. Sequenced: PBMCs or T cells enriched from blood (not recorded which). The receptors derive from a woman aged 50 to 60 who had recovered from COVID-19. The CDR3 runs from the conserved cysteine through the conserved F or W. The order of the fields is clone size, D gene, J gene, V gene, CDR3 protein, CDR3 DNA. The D gene is left open where the match is weak. Expanded clones are given a class, and other clones once, few, many or no size at all.

abundance: .; d_gene: .; j_gene: TRBJ2-6; v_gene: TRBV7-8; CDR3aa: CASSILVDRSSGANVLTF; CDR3nt: TGTGCCAGCAGCATCCTCGTAGACAGGAGCTCTGGGGCCAACGTCCTGACTTTC
abundance: .; d_gene: TRBD2; j_gene: TRBJ2-3; v_gene: TRBV2; CDR3aa: CASSGLERGPDYF; CDR3nt: TGTGCCAGCAGTGGATTGGAGCGGGGCCCCGATTATTTT
abundance: many; d_gene: .; j_gene: TRBJ1-6; v_gene: TRBV30; CDR3aa: CAWSYPPDSPLHF; CDR3nt: TGTGCCTGGAGCTACCCGCCGGATTCACCCCTCCACTTT
abundance: .; d_gene: .; j_gene: TRBJ1-4; v_gene: TRBV6-2/TRBV6-3; CDR3aa: CASSQAIEKLFF; CDR3nt: TGTGCCAGCAGCCAAGCAATTGAAAAACTGTTTTTT
abundance: .; d_gene: .; j_gene: TRBJ1-5; v_gene: TRBV23-1; CDR3aa: CASSHPGYHSNQPQHF; CDR3nt: TGCGCCAGCAGTCATCCAGGGTATCATAGCAATCAGCCCCAGCATTTT
abundance: .; d_gene: TRBD2; j_gene: TRBJ2-7; v_gene: TRBV25-1; CDR3aa: CASIGLAGYEQYF; CDR3nt: TGTGCCAGCATAGGACTAGCCGGCTACGAGCAGTACTTC
abundance: .; d_gene: TRBD1; j_gene: TRBJ1-2; v_gene: TRBV29-1; CDR3aa: CSARTGDGYTF; CDR3nt: TGCAGCGCCAGGACAGGGGATGGCTACACCTTC
abundance: .; d_gene: .; j_gene: TRBJ1-2; v_gene: TRBV13; CDR3aa: CASSQVPDSSYGYTF; CDR3nt: TGTGCCAGCAGCCAAGTGCCAGACAGCAGCTATGGCTACACCTTC
abundance: .; d_gene: TRBD2; j_gene: TRBJ2-7; v_gene: TRBV6-5; CDR3aa: CASSYGTRSYEQYF; CDR3nt: TGTGCCAGCAGTTACGGGACTAGATCCTACGAGCAGTACTTC
abundance: once; d_gene: .; j_gene: TRBJ2-7; v_gene: TRBV10-3; CDR3aa: CAISGGPGEQYF; CDR3nt: TGTGCCATCAGTGGTGGCCCAGGCGAGCAGTACTTC
abundance: .; d_gene: .; j_gene: TRBJ2-3; v_gene: TRBV2; CDR3aa: CASSVSGTDTQYF; CDR3nt: TGTGCCAGCAGTGTTTCAGGTACAGATACGCAGTATTTT
abundance: .; d_gene: .; j_gene: TRBJ1-2; v_gene: TRBV4-2; CDR3aa: CASSHRVGGMIDGYTF; CDR3nt: TGTGCCAGCAGCCACCGAGTGGGAGGGATGATCGATGGCTACACCTTC
abundance: .; d_gene: .; j_gene: TRBJ1-2; v_gene: TRBV30; CDR3aa: CAWSPGQFYGYTF; CDR3nt: TGTGCCTGGAGTCCAGGACAGTTCTATGGCTACACCTTC
abundance: .; d_gene: .; j_gene: TRBJ1-6; v_gene: TRBV5-4; CDR3aa: CASSLRSERSSYNSPLHF; CDR3nt: TGTGCCAGCAGCTTGAGGTCGGAGCGGAGCTCCTATAATTCACCCCTCCACTTT
abundance: .; d_gene: .; j_gene: TRBJ1-1; v_gene: TRBV12-2; CDR3aa: CASRFLGQGRSMNTEAFF; CDR3nt: TGTGCAAGTCGCTTTCTGGGACAGGGCAGGAGTATGAACACTGAAGCTTTCTTT
abundance: .; d_gene: TRBD2; j_gene: TRBJ2-7; v_gene: TRBV13; CDR3aa: CASSTRGLAGGQEQYF; CDR3nt: TGTGCCAGCAGCACGAGGGGACTAGCGGGAGGACAGGAGCAGTACTTC
abundance: .; d_gene: .; j_gene: TRBJ1-3; v_gene: TRBV12-3/TRBV12-4; CDR3aa: CASSLSSGNTIYF; CDR3nt: TGTGCCAGCAGCCTGAGCTCTGGAAACACCATATATTTT
abundance: .; d_gene: TRBD2; j_gene: TRBJ2-3; v_gene: TRBV2; CDR3aa: CASSEGLAGTDTQYF; CDR3nt: TGTGCCAGCAGTGAGGGGCTAGCGGGGACAGATACGCAGTATTTT
abundance: .; d_gene: .; j_gene: TRBJ1-6; v_gene: TRBV19; CDR3aa: CASSMTEDYNSPLHF; CDR3nt: TGTGCCAGTAGTATGACAGAAGATTATAATTCACCCCTCCACTTT
abundance: .; d_gene: .; j_gene: TRBJ1-2; v_gene: TRBV6-5; CDR3aa: CASSYLAVGHGYTF; CDR3nt: TGTGCCAGCAGTTACTTGGCAGTTGGTCATGGCTACACCTTC
abundance: .; d_gene: .; j_gene: TRBJ2-5; v_gene: TRBV5-4; CDR3aa: CASSTEDLPQETQYF; CDR3nt: TGTGCCAGCAGCACGGAGGACTTGCCACAAGAGACCCAGTACTTC
abundance: .; d_gene: .; j_gene: TRBJ1-1; v_gene: TRBV6-5; CDR3aa: CASSYSFGGATEAFF; CDR3nt: TGTGCCAGCAGTTACTCGTTTGGGGGGGCCACTGAAGCTTTCTTT
abundance: .; d_gene: TRBD2; j_gene: TRBJ2-5; v_gene: TRBV3-1/TRBV3-2; CDR3aa: CASSQAGLAGGGETQYF; CDR3nt: TGTGCCAGCAGCCAGGCGGGACTAGCGGGAGGGGGAGAGACCCAGTACTTC
abundance: .; d_gene: .; j_gene: TRBJ1-6; v_gene: TRBV15; CDR3aa: CATSRDTTSGERRLHF; CDR3nt: TGTGCCACCAGCAGAGATACTACCTCGGGAGAAAGAAGACTCCACTTT
abundance: .; d_gene: .; j_gene: TRBJ1-2; v_gene: TRBV18; CDR3aa: CASSPARDYGYTF; CDR3nt: TGTGCCAGCTCACCAGCCAGGGACTATGGCTACACCTTC
abundance: many; d_gene: .; j_gene: TRBJ1-4; v_gene: TRBV27; CDR3aa: CASSRGLGEKLFF; CDR3nt: TGTGCCAGCAGCAGGGGTCTTGGTGAAAAACTGTTTTTT
abundance: once; d_gene: TRBD2; j_gene: TRBJ2-5; v_gene: TRBV2; CDR3aa: CASSVTSGDQETQYF; CDR3nt: TGTGCCAGCAGTGTCACTAGCGGGGACCAAGAGACCCAGTACTTC
abundance: many; d_gene: TRBD2; j_gene: TRBJ2-1; v_gene: TRBV6-1; CDR3aa: CASSGMAGLAGNYNEQFF; CDR3nt: TGTGCCAGCAGTGGAATGGCGGGACTAGCGGGAAACTACAATGAGCAGTTCTTC
abundance: .; d_gene: TRBD1; j_gene: TRBJ1-5; v_gene: TRBV19; CDR3aa: CASSPGQGHNQPQHF; CDR3nt: TGTGCCAGTAGCCCGGGACAGGGTCACAATCAGCCCCAGCATTTT
abundance: .; d_gene: TRBD2; j_gene: TRBJ2-7; v_gene: TRBV10-3; CDR3aa: CAISRTSGTSSYEQYF; CDR3nt: TGTGCCATCAGTCGGACTAGCGGAACGAGCTCCTACGAGCAGTACTTC
abundance: .; d_gene: .; j_gene: TRBJ1-6; v_gene: TRBV11-3; CDR3aa: CASSLDQSYNSPLHF; CDR3nt: TGTGCCAGCAGCTTAGATCAATCCTATAATTCACCCCTCCACTTT
abundance: .; d_gene: .; j_gene: TRBJ2-1; v_gene: TRBV28; CDR3aa: CASSSAATPGDNEQFF; CDR3nt: TGTGCCAGCAGTTCAGCGGCCACACCAGGCGACAATGAGCAGTTCTTC
abundance: .; d_gene: .; j_gene: TRBJ1-2; v_gene: TRBV27; CDR3aa: CASSPNTVARGYTF; CDR3nt: TGTGCCAGCAGTCCGAATACAGTAGCGAGGGGCTACACCTTC
abundance: .; d_gene: .; j_gene: TRBJ1-5; v_gene: TRBV19; CDR3aa: CASSTGAYSNQPQHF; CDR3nt: TGTGCCAGTAGTACAGGGGCCTATAGCAATCAGCCCCAGCATTTT
abundance: .; d_gene: TRBD2; j_gene: TRBJ2-1; v_gene: TRBV6-2/TRBV6-3; CDR3aa: CASSYDLRERESNEQFF; CDR3nt: TGTGCCAGCAGTTACGATCTTCGGGAGCGGGAGAGCAATGAGCAGTTCTTC
abundance: .; d_gene: TRBD2; j_gene: TRBJ2-5; v_gene: TRBV6-6; CDR3aa: CASIRLGLAGGTQETQYF; CDR3nt: TGTGCCAGCATTCGGTTGGGACTAGCGGGAGGAACCCAAGAGACCCAGTACTTC
abundance: .; d_gene: .; j_gene: TRBJ1-6; v_gene: TRBV3-1/TRBV3-2; CDR3aa: CASSPGTTDSPLHF; CDR3nt: TGTGCCAGCAGTCCCGGGACTACAGATTCACCCCTCCACTTT
abundance: .; d_gene: TRBD2; j_gene: TRBJ2-7; v_gene: TRBV5-5; CDR3aa: CASSFALAGGTYEQYF; CDR3nt: TGTGCCAGCAGCTTCGCTCTAGCGGGGGGTACCTACGAGCAGTACTTC
abundance: .; d_gene: TRBD1; j_gene: TRBJ2-7; v_gene: TRBV5-4; CDR3aa: CASSLVGTGGDEQYF; CDR3nt: TGTGCCAGCAGCTTGGTCGGGACAGGGGGGGACGAGCAGTACTTC
abundance: .; d_gene: TRBD2; j_gene: TRBJ2-5; v_gene: TRBV5-5; CDR3aa: CASSRTGGPRETQYF; CDR3nt: TGTGCCAGCAGCCGGACGGGAGGGCCTCGAGAGACCCAGTACTTC
abundance: few; d_gene: .; j_gene: TRBJ1-6; v_gene: TRBV6-2/TRBV6-3; CDR3aa: CASSNLDVREPNSPLHF; CDR3nt: TGTGCCAGCAGTAACCTAGATGTCCGGGAGCCTAATTCACCCCTCCACTTT
abundance: once; d_gene: .; j_gene: TRBJ1-3; v_gene: TRBV6-5; CDR3aa: CASSTPGGNTIYF; CDR3nt: TGTGCCAGCAGTACCCCGGGAGGAAACACCATATATTTT
abundance: .; d_gene: TRBD2; j_gene: TRBJ2-7; v_gene: TRBV23-1; CDR3aa: CASSLAGIGEQYF; CDR3nt: TGCGCCAGCAGTCTAGCGGGAATAGGCGAGCAGTACTTC
abundance: .; d_gene: TRBD1; j_gene: TRBJ1-5; v_gene: TRBV30; CDR3aa: CAWTRTGQPQHF; CDR3nt: TGTGCCTGGACCAGGACAGGTCAGCCCCAGCATTTT
abundance: once; d_gene: .; j_gene: TRBJ1-2; v_gene: TRBV4-3; CDR3aa: CASSQDLPTAQGNYGYTF; CDR3nt: TGCGCCAGCAGCCAAGATCTTCCCACCGCTCAGGGGAACTATGGCTACACCTTC
abundance: .; d_gene: .; j_gene: TRBJ1-1; v_gene: TRBV30; CDR3aa: CAWSVLSAGNTEAFF; CDR3nt: TGTGCCTGGAGTGTACTTTCGGCGGGGAACACTGAAGCTTTCTTT
abundance: .; d_gene: .; j_gene: TRBJ1-4; v_gene: TRBV5-1; CDR3aa: CASSLTSATNEKLFF; CDR3nt: TGCGCCAGCAGCTTAACAAGTGCAACTAATGAAAAACTGTTTTTT
abundance: once; d_gene: .; j_gene: TRBJ2-6; v_gene: TRBV19; CDR3aa: CASSINREPFSGANVLTF; CDR3nt: TGTGCCAGTAGTATTAACAGGGAACCATTCTCTGGGGCCAACGTCCTGACTTTC
abundance: many; d_gene: .; j_gene: TRBJ1-1; v_gene: TRBV4-2; CDR3aa: CASSQELGRAFF; CDR3nt: TGTGCCAGCAGCCAAGAGCTGGGGCGAGCTTTCTTT
abundance: .; d_gene: .; j_gene: TRBJ1-3; v_gene: TRBV6-1; CDR3aa: CASSEALHSGNTIYF; CDR3nt: TGTGCCAGCAGTGAAGCCTTACACTCTGGAAACACCATATATTTT
abundance: .; d_gene: .; j_gene: TRBJ1-1; v_gene: TRBV6-5; CDR3aa: CASSRRTRGGTEAFF; CDR3nt: TGTGCCAGCAGTAGAAGGACTCGGGGTGGCACTGAAGCTTTCTTT
abundance: .; d_gene: .; j_gene: TRBJ1-1; v_gene: TRBV4-2; CDR3aa: CASSQGGSTTMNTEAFF; CDR3nt: TGTGCCAGCAGCCAAGGGGGCAGCACTACCATGAACACTGAAGCTTTCTTT
abundance: .; d_gene: TRBD1; j_gene: TRBJ2-3; v_gene: TRBV27; CDR3aa: CASTWDRATDTQYF; CDR3nt: TGTGCCAGCACTTGGGACAGAGCCACAGATACGCAGTATTTT
abundance: .; d_gene: TRBD1; j_gene: TRBJ1-1; v_gene: TRBV7-2; CDR3aa: CASSPGQGAPAFF; CDR3nt: TGTGCCAGCAGCCCGGGACAGGGGGCCCCAGCTTTCTTT